The rows below give T cell receptor beta chains drawn from one sample of a study of blood T cell repertoires in COVID-19. Assay: immunoSEQ multiplex PCR; the TCRdb copy retains only in-frame clones and omits some. The sample contains approximately 92,000 clones, 81% of which appear only once. Specimen: peripheral blood. The source is a man in his 60s with acute or convalescent COVID-19. Each CDR3 is given with its conserved first and last residue. D genes are given only for firm matches. Rows give clone size only sometimes, using once, few, many, or a class for an expanded clone.

>TRBD1|TRBV11-3|TRBJ2-2|.
TGTGCCAGCAGCCCGAGACAGGGACCCGACACCGGGGAGCTGTTTTTT
CASSPRQGPDTGELFF
>.|TRBV18|TRBJ1-1|.
TGTGCCAGCTCACCACAGGGAGGTGACACTGAAGCTTTCTTT
CASSPQGGDTEAFF
>.|TRBV6-6|TRBJ1-5|once
TGTGCCAGCAGTTACCCTAACAGGCCCAATCAGCCCCAGCATTTT
CASSYPNRPNQPQHF
>TRBD1|TRBV6-5|TRBJ1-2|.
TGTGCCAGCAGGAGGACAGGGGGGGAGTATGGCTACACCTTC
CASRRTGGEYGYTF
>.|TRBV18|TRBJ1-1|once
TGTGCCAGCTCGCCCGGGGAAAACACTGAAGCTTTCTTT
CASSPGENTEAFF
>.|TRBV3-1/TRBV3-2|TRBJ2-2|.
TGTGCCAGTAGGGCGGGAATTACAACTACCGGGGAGCTGTTTTTT
CASRAGITTTGELFF
>.|TRBV12-5|TRBJ1-5|few
TGTGCTAGTGGTCGGGGTGTGGGGCAGCCCCAGCATTTT
CASGRGVGQPQHF
>TRBD2|TRBV11-2|TRBJ2-5|.
TGTGCCAGCAGCTTATGGACTAGCGGACAAGAGACCCAGTACTTC
CASSLWTSGQETQYF
>TRBD2|TRBV6-5|TRBJ2-3|.
TGTGCCAGCAGTTACCTCGCGGGAGGGCCGACAGATACGCAGTATTTT
CASSYLAGGPTDTQYF
>TRBD1|TRBV19|TRBJ1-4|.
TGTGCCAGTAGTGGTCGGACAGGGGATAAACTGTTTTTT
CASSGRTGDKLFF
>.|TRBV11-2|TRBJ2-5|once
TGTGCCAGCAGCACCTCCGGGACAAGTAAAGAGACCCAGTACTTC
CASSTSGTSKETQYF
>TRBD1|TRBV29-1|TRBJ2-5|.
TGCAGCTTCCGGGACAGGGGGGGGTTAGGGACCCAGTACTTC
CSFRDRGGLGTQYF
>TRBD2|TRBV11-3|TRBJ2-5|.
TGTGCCAGCAGCTTAGGGGGCTCTAGCGGGGGGTACCAAGAGACCCAGTACTTC
CASSLGGSSGGYQETQYF
>TRBD1|TRBV25-1|TRBJ2-5|.
TGTGCCAGCAGTTACAGGGGTGGAGAGACCCAGTACTTC
CASSYRGGETQYF
>TRBD2|TRBV30|TRBJ2-1|.
TGTGCCTGGAGTCAGCGGGGGGGCCTAGGTAATGAGCAGTTCTTC
CAWSQRGGLGNEQFF
>.|TRBV7-7|TRBJ2-7|.
TGTGCTAGCAGCCCAGAAGAGGGCCGAGGCTCCTACGAGCAGTACTTC
CASSPEEGRGSYEQYF
>.|TRBV12-3/TRBV12-4|TRBJ2-1|once
TGTGCCAGCAGCTCCGGTGACAATGAGCAGTTCTTC
CASSSGDNEQFF
>.|TRBV11-2|TRBJ2-1|.
TGTGCCAGCAGCTCTGCTAGAGCCTACAATGAGCAGTTCTTC
CASSSARAYNEQFF
>TRBD1|TRBV9|TRBJ1-1|.
TGTGCCAGCAGCGCTTTCCCCACAGGGGCTGAAGCTTTCTTT
CASSAFPTGAEAFF
>TRBD1|TRBV10-3|TRBJ1-2|.
TGTGCCATCAGTGTAACAGGGGGCGTCTATGGCTACACCTTC
CAISVTGGVYGYTF
>.|TRBV7-2|TRBJ2-3|once
TGTGCCAGCACCCTTGAACCACGGGGGACAGATACGCAGTATTTT
CASTLEPRGTDTQYF
>TRBD1|TRBV19|TRBJ2-7|few
TGTGCCAGTAGTATAGGGCAGGGGGCGAACTACGAGCAGTACTTC
CASSIGQGANYEQYF
>TRBD1|TRBV3-1/TRBV3-2|TRBJ1-3|.
TGTGCCAGCAGCCTTACAGGGGCGGCTGGAAACACCATATATTTT
CASSLTGAAGNTIYF
>.|TRBV3-1/TRBV3-2|TRBJ2-7|.
TGTGCCAGCAGCCAATATCTCCAGGGATACGAGCAGTACTTC
CASSQYLQGYEQYF
>TRBD2|TRBV6-4|TRBJ2-3|.
TGTGCCAGCAGAGCGGGGGCTCATGGAGATACGCAGTATTTT
CASRAGAHGDTQYF
>.|TRBV5-6|TRBJ1-5|.
TGTGCCAGCAGTAAGGACAGTAGCAATCAGCCCCAGCATTTT
CASSKDSSNQPQHF
>.|TRBV18|TRBJ2-5|.
TGTGCCAGCTCACCGAATACACAAGAGACCCAGTACTTC
CASSPNTQETQYF
>TRBD1|TRBV5-8|TRBJ1-5|.
TGTGCCAGCAGTTCCTGGACAGGGGGCAAGAGGAGCAATCAGCCCCAGCATTTT
CASSSWTGGKRSNQPQHF